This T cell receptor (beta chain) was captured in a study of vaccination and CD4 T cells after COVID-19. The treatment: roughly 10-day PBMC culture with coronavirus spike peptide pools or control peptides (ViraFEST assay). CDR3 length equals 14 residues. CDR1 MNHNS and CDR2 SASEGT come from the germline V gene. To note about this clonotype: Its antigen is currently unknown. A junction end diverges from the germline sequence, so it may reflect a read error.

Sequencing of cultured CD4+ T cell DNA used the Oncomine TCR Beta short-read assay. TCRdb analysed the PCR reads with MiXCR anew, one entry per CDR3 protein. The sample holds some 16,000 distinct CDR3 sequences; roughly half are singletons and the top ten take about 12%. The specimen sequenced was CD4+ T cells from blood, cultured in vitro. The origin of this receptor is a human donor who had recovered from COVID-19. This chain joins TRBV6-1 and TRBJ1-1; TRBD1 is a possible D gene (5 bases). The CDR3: CASREGTANTEAFF. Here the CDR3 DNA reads TGTGCCAGCAGGGAAGGGACGGCGAACACTGAAGCTTTCTTT.